These 30 T cell receptor beta chains were sequenced from one sample in a study of cytomegalovirus exposure and HLA in healthy donors. Only in-frame clones appear in the TCRdb table, and some are missing; sequencing was by immunoSEQ multiplex PCR. The sample has over 150,000 clones, 75% to 90% seen once. Sequences were obtained from PBMCs. All receptors derive from a man younger than 35 in good health and CMV-seropositive.

As regards this clone: Different DNA sequences within this sample yield the same CDR3. The rearrangement links TRBV20-1 to TRBJ1-2; 7 bases are shared with TRBD1. Germline V lookup: CDR1 DFQATT, CDR2 SNEGSKA (reference sequence). The J segment lost 5 bases and the V segment lost 3 bases, leaving 0 bases of the junction unmatched. The CDR3 has 11 residues. This CDR3 reads CSARTGYGYTF. The CDR3 DNA sequence: TGCAGTGCTAGGACAGGGTATGGCTACACCTTC.

This chain links TRBV5-1 with TRBJ1-6; 12 bases are a match to TRBD1. The CDR3 is made up of 16 amino acids. Germline-derived CDR1 and CDR2 are SGHRS and YFSETQ. Trimming cost V 3 bases and J 8 bases; bases outside gene matches: 6. The CDR3 region has the DNA TGCGCCAGCAGCTCGCGGGGACAGGGGGCGCATTCACCCCTCCACTTT. Translation gives CASSSRGQGAHSPLHF.

The chain has TRBV15 and TRBJ2-7, with D maybe TRBD1 (6 bases). V was trimmed by 2 bases and J by 0 bases, leaving 8 bases between them. The germline gives CDR1 LNHNV, CDR2 YYDKDF (reference sequence). This CDR3 region has 14 residues. CDR3 amino acids: CATSRSDSSYEQYF. The DNA for the CDR3 is TGTGCCACCAGCAGATCGGACAGCTCCTACGAGCAGTACTTC. The full variable domain, with the rest looked up from reference TRBV15 and TRBJ2-7, is DAMVIQNPRYQVTQFGKPVTLSCSQTLNHNVMYWYQQKSSQAPKLLFHYYDKDFNNEADTPDNFQSRRPNTSFCFLDIRSPGLGDTAMYLCATSRSDSSYEQYFGPGTRLTVT.

This chain connects TRBV27 to TRBJ2-1, with 8 bases aligning to TRBD1. There are 15 residues in the CDR3. V gave up 3 bases and J gave up 6 bases; unmatched junction bases: 7. CDR1 is MNHEY, CDR2 SMNVEV, per germline (reference sequence). DNA for the CDR3: TGTGCCAGCAGTTTTCCGATACAGGGGGGCAATGAGCAGTTCTTC. This codes for CASSFPIQGGNEQFF.

The J gene is TRBJ2-5, the V gene TRBV4-2; 8 nucleotides match TRBD2. Trimming at V came to 0 bases and at J to 2 bases, leaving 14 bases not matched to a gene. Germline-derived CDR1 and CDR2 are LGHNA and YNFKEQ. This CDR3 contains 19 residues. The CDR3 DNA reads as TGTGCCAGCAGCCAAGATATCCCACGACTAGCGACCATTCAAGAGACCCAGTACTTC. This codes for CASSQDIPRLATIQETQYF.

The V call is TRBV14, the J call TRBJ2-3; weak D call: TRBD2 (6 bases). Germline V gene sequence: CDR1 SGHDN, CDR2 FVKESK. The CDR3 consists of 15 residues. Trimming removed 6 bases from V and 1 base from J, with 14 bases in between. CDR3 in DNA: TGTGCCAGCAGACTTACCGGGACTGGCACAGATACGCAGTATTTT. Translating it yields CASRLTGTGTDTQYF.

The chain links TRBV10-3 to TRBJ1-4; D is perhaps TRBD1 (5 bases). The CDR3 loop spans 12 amino acids. Germline loops: CDR1 ENHRY, CDR2 SYGVKD. Trimming cost V 8 bases and J 7 bases, with 11 bases left between them. The CDR3, as DNA: TGTGCCATCGGGCAGGGTGGTGAAAAACTGTTTTTT. This gives the protein CAIGQGGEKLFF.

The rearrangement uses TRBV11-2 and TRBJ2-7; D uncertain. The germline V gene has CDR1 SGHAT and CDR2 FQNNGV. The V and J ends lost 4 bases and 3 bases respectively, with 13 bases between them. The CDR3 runs 14 residues. The CDR3 nucleotides are TGTGCCAGCAGCTCCCGATGGTACAGCTACGAGCAGTACTTC. Its translation: CASSSRWYSYEQYF.

V and J are TRBV6-6 and TRBJ2-2; 9 bases agree with TRBD2. Germline V gene sequence: CDR1 MNHNY, CDR2 SVGAGI (reference sequence). The ends lost 7 bases at V and 5 bases at J; junction bases unmatched: 8. The CDR3 runs 15 residues. The DNA for the CDR3 is TGTGCCAGCAATACCGGGACTAGCCATACCGGGGAGCTGTTTTTT. It encodes CASNTGTSHTGELFF.

This clone showed up just a few times. This chain uses TRBV6-5 with TRBJ1-5; perhaps TRBD1 as D (5 bases). V was trimmed by 7 bases and J by 4 bases, leaving 11 bases between them. This CDR3 spans 13 amino acids. Per the germline V gene, CDR1 is MNHEY and CDR2 is SVGAGI. Here the CDR3 reads CASKSGGNQPQHF. CDR3 coding DNA: TGTGCCAGCAAGTCGGGGGGAAATCAGCCCCAGCATTTT.

The genes are TRBV28 and TRBJ1-5; maybe TRBD1 (6 bases). The CDR3 consists of 16 residues. Germline values: CDR1 MDHEN, CDR2 SYDVKM. Trimming left V 3 bases short and J 0 bases short, with 12 bases between. In nucleotides, the CDR3 is TGTGCCAGCAGTTTCGGGACACTTTATAGCAATCAGCCCCAGCATTTT. Its protein product is CASSFGTLYSNQPQHF.

This clone occurred a few times. This chain connects TRBV2 to TRBJ2-2; 8 positions agree with TRBD2. Germline CDR1 SNHLY, CDR2 FYNNEI. The CDR3 contains 14 residues. J lost 6 bases, V lost 7 bases, and 7 bases had no gene match. CDR3 bases: TGTGCCAGCAATGGCGGGGGGTCTCCCGGGGAGCTGTTTTTT. It codes for CASNGGGSPGELFF.

The rearrangement joins TRBV11-2 to TRBJ2-7, with D possibly being TRBD1 (5 bases). This CDR3 region has 13 residues. V was trimmed by 1 base and J by 5 bases, leaving 9 bases between them. In germline, CDR1 is SGHAT, CDR2 FQNNGV. CDR3 coding DNA: TGTGCCAGCAGCTTAGCAGGGTTCGACGAGCAGTACTTC. Translation gives CASSLAGFDEQYF.

V usage is TRBV6-6 and J usage is TRBJ1-1, with D tentatively TRBD1 (5 bases). V lost 5 bases and J lost 5, with 12 bases in between. The CDR3 totals 13 residues. Germline V CDR1 and CDR2: MNHNY, SVGAGI (reference sequence). This CDR3 reads CASSQPGDTEAFF. CDR3 DNA: TGTGCCAGCAGTCAGCCGGGGGATACTGAAGCTTTCTTT.

The chain carries TRBV6-5 and TRBJ2-7; TRBD1 is a possible D gene (5 bases). This CDR3 is built from 13 residues. The ends were cut back, 7 bases at V and 0 bases at J, with 10 bases in the middle. Looked up from germline, CDR1 is MNHEY and CDR2 is SVGAGI. The CDR3 spells CASKVDSSYEQYF. CDR3 nucleotides: TGTGCCAGCAAGGTAGACAGCTCCTACGAGCAGTACTTC.

The J gene is TRBJ2-7, the V gene TRBV7-9; 9 nucleotides match TRBD1. Trimming removed 5 bases from V and 0 bases from J; junction bases left unmatched: 14. Germline assignment: CDR1 SEHNR and CDR2 FQNEAQ (reference sequence). This CDR3 has 18 amino acids. The CDR3 DNA reads TGTGCCAGCAGCAGTACCGGCGGGACAGGGAACCCCTCCTACGAGCAGTACTTC. Protein sequence: CASSSTGGTGNPSYEQYF. The complete variable domain, with remaining parts taken from reference TRBV7-9 and TRBJ2-7, reads DTGVSQNPRHKITKRGQNVTFRCDPISEHNRLYWYRQTLGQGPEFLTYFQNEAQLEKSRLLSDRFSAERPKGSFSTLEIQRTEQGDSAMYLCASSSTGGTGNPSYEQYFGPGTRLTVT.

V usage is TRBV5-1 and J usage is TRBJ2-5, with TRBD2 matching over 8 bases. Germline loops: CDR1 SGHRS, CDR2 YFSETQ. The trim removed 7 bases at V and 6 bases at J, leaving 20 bases unmatched. This CDR3 contains 17 residues. CDR3: CASPPGDWREESKTQYF. In DNA form, the CDR3 reads TGCGCCAGCCCCCCGGGGGACTGGCGGGAGGAGTCAAAGACCCAGTACTTC.

V is TRBV28 and J is TRBJ1-3; TRBD1 matches 7 bases. The CDR3 extends over 17 amino acids. The trim removed 4 bases at V and 0 bases at J, leaving 9 bases unmatched. Germline loops: CDR1 MDHEN, CDR2 SYDVKM. CDR3 DNA sequence: TGTGCCAGCAGTTCCGCCGGGACAGCAGACTCTGGAAACACCATATATTTT. Residues: CASSSAGTADSGNTIYF.

The chain uses TRBV5-8 and TRBJ1-4; D is possibly TRBD1 (6 bases). The ends were cut back, 4 bases at V and 4 bases at J, with 14 bases in the middle. The CDR3 has 15 amino acids. The germline V gene encodes CDR1 SGHTS and CDR2 YDEGEE. The CDR3 here is CASSLPGHYNEKLFF. CDR3 nucleotide sequence: TGTGCCAGCAGCCTACCGGGACACTATAATGAAAAACTGTTTTTT.

The chain recombines TRBV29-1 with TRBJ2-3; TRBD2 is a possible D gene (6 bases). The CDR3 contains 14 residues. The germline V and J ends were trimmed by 6 bases and 2 bases, with 15 bases remaining between them. CDR1 and CDR2 (germline): SQVTM, ANQGSEA. The CDR3 spells CSVELAAPTDTQYF. As DNA, the CDR3 is TGCAGCGTCGAATTAGCGGCTCCCACAGATACGCAGTATTTT.

The chain carries TRBV25-1 and TRBJ1-1; D is perhaps TRBD1 (5 bases). This CDR3 is 14 amino acids long. V shed 3 bases and J shed 1 base, with 9 bases lying between them. From germline, CDR1 is MGHDK and CDR2 SYGVNS. The chain's CDR3 is CASSDRVANTEAFF. CDR3 coding DNA: TGTGCCAGCAGTGACAGGGTTGCGAACACTGAAGCTTTCTTT.

V gene TRBV5-1 combines with J gene TRBJ2-5, with 8 nucleotides matching TRBD1. Per germline, CDR1 SGHRS and CDR2 YFSETQ. This CDR3 has 19 residues. Trimming took 4 bases from V and 2 from J; bases not matched to a gene: 19. CDR3 coding DNA: TGCGCCAGCAGCAAGGGGGCGGCAGGGGGCTTAGGACTGCAAGAGACCCAGTACTTC. This translates into CASSKGAAGGLGLQETQYF.

The chain couples TRBV5-1 to TRBJ1-1; 10 nucleotides line up with TRBD1. CDR1 and CDR2 (germline): SGHRS, YFSETQ. The CDR3 has 15 amino acids. Germline trimming cut 4 bases from V and 6 bases from J; bases unmatched to any gene: 9. For the CDR3, the DNA is TGCGCCAGCAGCCCGGGGGGACAGGGGTCCGCTGAAGCTTTCTTT. Translated: CASSPGGQGSAEAFF.

The chain has TRBV9 and TRBJ1-5, with D maybe TRBD1 (6 bases). This CDR3 has 15 amino acids. V dropped 3 bases and J dropped 3 bases, with 13 bases sitting between them. The germline gives CDR1 SGDLS, CDR2 YYNGEE. CDR3 amino acids: CASSDDRYNNQPQHF. CDR3 sequence (DNA): TGTGCCAGCAGCGACGACAGGTATAACAATCAGCCCCAGCATTTT.

The gene calls are TRBV30 and TRBJ2-6, with 8 bases matching TRBD1. Germline CDR1 and CDR2: GTSNPN and SVGIG (reference sequence). The V gene end was trimmed by 2 bases and the J gene end by 2 bases; junction bases not matched to a gene: 5. The CDR3 loop spans 16 amino acids. CDR3 DNA sequence: TGTGCCTGGAGTTCTAAACAGGGGGCTGGGGCCAACGTCCTGACTTTC. Its protein is CAWSSKQGAGANVLTF.

In this sample, this clone turned up a few times. This rearrangement joins TRBV10-3 to TRBJ2-7, with D possibly being TRBD1 (6 bases). Trimming pared 7 bases from V and 2 bases from J, leaving 12 bases between. This CDR3 contains 13 residues. CDR1 and CDR2 from the germline V gene are ENHRY and SYGVKD. CDR3 loop: CAIMEDSAYEQYF. In DNA form, the CDR3 reads TGTGCCATCATGGAGGACAGTGCCTACGAGCAGTACTTC.

V and J are TRBV7-2 and TRBJ2-3; unclear D gene. Germline CDR1 and CDR2: SGHTA and FQGNSA. The CDR3 extends over 15 amino acids. Deletions cut 1 base from V and 4 bases from J, with 12 bases between. CDR3 region: CASSLDVVTPDTQYF. CDR3 nucleotide sequence: TGTGCCAGCAGCTTAGATGTGGTAACTCCAGATACGCAGTATTTT.

This clone was recorded once. This sequence joins TRBV4-1 and TRBJ2-7; D not certain. V shed 4 bases and J shed 4 bases, with 14 bases lying between them. This CDR3 has 14 amino acids. Germline CDR1 and CDR2: MGHRA and YSYEKL. The CDR3 is CASSPPWAKYEQYF. CDR3 nucleotide sequence: TGCGCCAGCAGCCCGCCTTGGGCCAAATACGAGCAGTACTTC.

This clone was detected a few times. The chain joins TRBV29-1 to TRBJ2-1; TRBD1 agrees at 7 bases. CDR1 is SQVTM and CDR2 is ANQGSEA in the germline V gene. The CDR3 extends over 13 amino acids. Trimming took 5 bases from V and 3 from J; bases not matched to a gene: 4. CDR3 nucleotide sequence: TGCAGCGTTTTTCGGACAGGCTACAATGAGCAGTTCTTC. It encodes CSVFRTGYNEQFF.

V and J are TRBV11-2 and TRBJ2-1, with a possible D match to TRBD2 (6 bases). The CDR3 has 14 residues. Germline V gene sequence: CDR1 SGHAT, CDR2 FQNNGV. V was pared by 2 bases and J by 12 bases, with 17 bases between. The CDR3 DNA reads as TGTGCCAGCAGCTTAAGGCGGGCGGGGACTCCGCAGTTCTTC. It specifies CASSLRRAGTPQFF.